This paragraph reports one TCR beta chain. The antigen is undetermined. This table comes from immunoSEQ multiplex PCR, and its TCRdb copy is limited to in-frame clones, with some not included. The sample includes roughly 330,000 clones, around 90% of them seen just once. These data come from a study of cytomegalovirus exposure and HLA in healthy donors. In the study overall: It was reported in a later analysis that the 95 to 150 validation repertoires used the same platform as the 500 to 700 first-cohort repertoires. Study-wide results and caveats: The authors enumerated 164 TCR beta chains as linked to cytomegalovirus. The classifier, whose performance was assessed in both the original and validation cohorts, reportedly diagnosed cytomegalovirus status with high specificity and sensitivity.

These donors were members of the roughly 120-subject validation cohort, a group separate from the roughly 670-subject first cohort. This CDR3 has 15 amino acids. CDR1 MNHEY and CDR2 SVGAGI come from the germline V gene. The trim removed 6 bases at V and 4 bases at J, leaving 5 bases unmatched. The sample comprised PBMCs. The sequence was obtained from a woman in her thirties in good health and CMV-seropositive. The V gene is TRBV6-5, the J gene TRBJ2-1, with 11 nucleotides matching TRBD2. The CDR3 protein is CASRAGTSGYNEQFF. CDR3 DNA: TGTGCCAGCAGAGCCGGGACTAGCGGTTACAATGAGCAGTTCTTC.